Listed here are 14 T cell receptor beta chains from one sample, sequenced in a study of identical twins. From the 5' RACE reads, TCRdb called clonotypes with MiXCR, one entry per CDR3 protein. This sample has around 670,000 distinct CDR3 sequences, with 6% to 6.5% found just once. Sequenced: naive T cells sorted from blood. These receptors all come from a man aged 18 to 29 in good health.

This clonotype was seen ten or more times. The V call is TRBV29-1, the J call TRBJ2-6, with D possibly matching TRBD2 (5 bases). Germline-derived CDR1 and CDR2 are SQVTM and ANQGSEA. V shed 4 bases and J shed 2 bases, with 9 bases lying between them. This CDR3 has 14 amino acids. The CDR3 nucleotides are TGCAGCGTTGGGGCGGGCGCTGGGGCCAACGTCCTGACTTTC. Encoded protein: CSVGAGAGANVLTF.

V is TRBV15 and J is TRBJ2-7; 8 nucleotides line up with TRBD1. CDR1 and CDR2 (germline): LNHNV, YYDKDF (reference sequence). V gave up 5 bases and J gave up 4 bases; unmatched junction bases: 7. The CDR3 runs 14 residues. The CDR3 here is CATSLGTGVYEQYV. Here the CDR3 DNA reads TGTGCCACCAGCCTCGGGACAGGAGTTTACGAGCAGTACGTC.

In its sample, this clonotype was seen a few times. The V call is TRBV7-9, the J call TRBJ2-7; D call uncertain. Germline assignment: CDR1 SEHNR and CDR2 FQNEAQ (reference sequence). This CDR3 region has 11 residues. Deletions cut 7 bases from V and 6 bases from J, with 10 bases between. CDR3 sequence: CASTRRLEQYF. DNA of the CDR3: TGTGCCAGCACTCGCCGGCTCGAGCAGTACTTC.

Ten or more counts support this clonotype. The genes are TRBV2 and TRBJ2-1; TRBD2 might be the D (6 bases). Germline values: CDR1 SNHLY, CDR2 FYNNEI. V lost 4 bases and J 7 bases, leaving 11 bases between the germline ends. This CDR3 spans 13 amino acids. The CDR3 loop is CASSGPAGNEQFF. The CDR3 DNA reads TGTGCCAGCAGTGGGCCTGCGGGGAATGAGCAGTTCTTC.

There are a few counts of this clonotype. The gene calls are TRBV24-1 and TRBJ2-3, with D perhaps matching TRBD2 (5 bases). The germline V gene has CDR1 KGHDR and CDR2 SFDVKD. The CDR3 is made up of 15 amino acids. The germline V and J ends were trimmed by 4 bases and 6 bases, with 16 bases remaining between them. CDR3: CATSELDGKSDTQYF. CDR3 in DNA: TGTGCCACCAGTGAGCTGGACGGGAAGTCGGATACGCAGTATTTT.

There are many counts of this clonotype. The chain recombines TRBV11-2 with TRBJ1-5, with D possibly matching TRBD1 (5 bases). Trimming removed 4 bases at V and 1 base at J, with 20 bases between. The V gene's germline CDR1 is SGHAT and CDR2 FQNNGV. This CDR3 is 18 amino acids long. CDR3 nucleotides: TGTGCCAGCAGCTCAAAAGTGGGACCAAGCAGAAGCAATCAGCCCCAGCATTTT. Protein product: CASSSKVGPSRSNQPQHF.

This clonotype was seen at least ten times. V is TRBV27 and J is TRBJ2-7; the D gene is possibly TRBD2 (7 bases). Germline V gene data show CDR1 as MNHEY and CDR2 as SMNVEV (reference sequence). The length of the CDR3 is 15 residues. Trimming took off 5 bases at V and 6 bases at J, with 20 bases between the two ends. The CDR3 DNA follows: TGTGCCAGCAGTCTGATAGGACAGCGGGGCCTCGAGCAGTACGTC. Amino acid sequence: CASSLIGQRGLEQYV.

This clonotype was seen ten or more times. The V gene is TRBV7-2, the J gene TRBJ2-1; 7 bases are shared with TRBD2. J was trimmed by 4 bases and V by 5 bases; bases with no gene match: 5. The CDR3 has 14 amino acids. Germline V gene data show CDR1 as SGHTA and CDR2 as FQGNSA. The CDR3 protein is CASSVSSGYNEQFF. The CDR3 coding sequence is TGTGCCAGCAGCGTGTCTAGCGGATACAATGAGCAGTTCTTC.

There are many counts of this clonotype. The CDR3 DNA is TGCAGCGTGGCCGGACTAGCCGAATCCTACAATGAGCAGTTCTTC. It specifies CSVAGLAESYNEQFF. This chain connects TRBV29-1 to TRBJ2-1; 8 bases fit TRBD2. Germline assignment: CDR1 SQVTM and CDR2 ANQGSEA. The CDR3 is made up of 15 amino acids. J lost 1 base, V lost 6 bases, and 8 bases had no gene match.

The chain joins TRBV12-3 or TRBV12-4 to TRBJ2-4; perhaps TRBD2 as D (6 bases). Trimming pared 7 bases from V and 0 bases from J, leaving 22 bases between. The CDR3 covers 18 residues. The CDR3 DNA reads TGTGCCAGCACAAGGGGCGTCGGGGGTATGCTAGCCAAAAACATTCAGTACTTC. Translating gives CASTRGVGGMLAKNIQYF.

The table lists this clonotype with a few counts. The genes are TRBV18 and TRBJ2-7, with D possibly being TRBD2 (6 bases). The CDR3 has 14 amino acids. Germline values: CDR1 KGHSH, CDR2 LQKENI. Trimming took 3 bases from V and 5 from J, leaving 14 bases between them. CDR3 in DNA: TGTGCCAGCTCACCGTTGGAGGGCGTCGACGAGCAGTACTTC. It encodes CASSPLEGVDEQYF.

This clonotype has a count of ten or more. The chain carries TRBV12-3 or TRBV12-4 and TRBJ2-1; D is unresolved. The CDR3 is 12 amino acids. Trimming took 10 bases from V and 1 from J, leaving 8 bases between them. The CDR3 DNA reads as TGTGCCACCCGTCTTTCCTACAATGAGCAGTTCTTC. Its translation is CATRLSYNEQFF.

This clonotype has only a few counts. The chain combines TRBV2 with TRBJ2-2, with TRBD2 identical over 12 bases. The CDR3 runs to 14 residues. Germline V gene data show CDR1 as SNHLY and CDR2 as FYNNEI. The ends lost 4 bases at V and 16 bases at J; junction bases unmatched: 10. CDR3 sequence: CASSGLAGGKLPFF. CDR3 DNA sequence: TGTGCCAGCAGTGGTCTAGCGGGAGGGAAACTTCCGTTTTTT.

This clonotype was recorded many times. CDR3 coding DNA: TGTGCCAGCAGCCCGGCAGGGACCCACACAGATACGCAGTATTTT. Protein sequence: CASSPAGTHTDTQYF. This chain links TRBV7-9 with TRBJ2-3, with D perhaps matching TRBD1 or TRBD2 (5 bases each). V was trimmed by 5 bases and J by 2 bases, leaving 14 bases between them. This CDR3 is built from 15 residues. CDR1 and CDR2 (germline): SEHNR, FQNEAQ (reference sequence).